Presented here are 21 T cell receptor beta chains from one specimen sequenced in a study of T-cell reconstitution after alpha-beta-depleted transplantation in children. Preparing the TCRbeta library involved the use of unique molecular identifiers. TCRdb re-analysed the PCR reads in MiXCR, keeping a single row per CDR3 protein. The sample includes around 340,000 distinct CDR3 sequences, 10% to 15% of them seen just once. The material sequenced was PBMCs, taken from the stem cell graft. The source is a human donor who donated a stem cell graft to a child with Fanconi anemia.

This clonotype was recorded a few times. As DNA, the CDR3 is TGTGCCAGTAGTATCGAAACAGGATATAATTCACCCCTCCACTTT. Its protein is CASSIETGYNSPLHF. The chain links TRBV19 to TRBJ1-6, with D possibly matching TRBD1 (5 bases). V was trimmed by 3 bases and J by 4 bases, leaving 10 bases between them. Germline V gene sequence: CDR1 LNHDA, CDR2 SQIVND (reference sequence). The CDR3 loop spans 15 amino acids.

This clonotype was seen repeatedly, ten times or more. The rearrangement links TRBV6-6 to TRBJ2-1; D tentatively fits TRBD1 or TRBD2 (5 bases each). Trimming left V 6 bases short and J 4 bases short, with 10 bases between. Germline loops: CDR1 MNHNY, CDR2 SVGAGI (reference sequence). The CDR3 has 13 residues. The chain's CDR3 is CASSGKGYNEQFF. The CDR3 nucleotides read TGTGCCAGCAGCGGGAAGGGGTACAATGAGCAGTTCTTC.

This clonotype was seen more than once but under ten times. This chain connects TRBV5-1 to TRBJ2-5, with D possibly matching TRBD1 (6 bases). V was shortened by 5 bases and J by 4 bases, with 21 bases between the two germline ends. This CDR3 is built from 16 residues. Looked up from germline, CDR1 is SGHRS and CDR2 is YFSETQ. CDR3 in DNA: TGCGCCAGCAGTAACCAGCCCCCAGGGGAGAGAGAGACCCAGTACTTC. It encodes CASSNQPPGERETQYF.

The chain couples TRBV27 to TRBJ1-1; D uncertain. This CDR3 is 14 amino acids long. Trimming pared 5 bases from V and 1 base from J, leaving 11 bases between. CDR1 is MNHEY, CDR2 SMNVEV, per germline (reference sequence). The CDR3 DNA reads TGTGCCAGCAGTCCACGGTTCCCGAACACTGAAGCTTTCTTT. Its translation is CASSPRFPNTEAFF.

This clonotype was found many times. The rearrangement joins TRBV20-1 to TRBJ1-5, with 8 positions matching TRBD1. The germline V gene has CDR1 DFQATT and CDR2 SNEGSKA (reference sequence). The trim removed 0 bases at V and 1 base at J, leaving 5 bases unmatched. The CDR3 totals 16 residues. CDR3 region: CSARDVQGASNQPQHF. The CDR3 DNA sequence: TGCAGTGCTAGAGATGTTCAGGGGGCGAGCAATCAGCCCCAGCATTTT.

This clonotype was recorded a few times. This sequence joins TRBV29-1 and TRBJ2-3; maybe TRBD1 (6 bases). This CDR3 comprises 14 residues. V shed 7 bases and J shed 5 bases, with 19 bases lying between them. CDR1 and CDR2 (germline): SQVTM, ANQGSEA. The CDR3 is CSALLPHREDTQYF. CDR3 nucleotide sequence: TGCAGCGCCTTACTGCCCCACAGGGAAGATACGCAGTATTTT.

This clonotype appeared a few times. The chain has TRBV29-1 and TRBJ1-5; D may be TRBD1 (6 bases). Germline CDR1 and CDR2: SQVTM and ANQGSEA. V dropped 6 bases and J dropped 0 bases, with 15 bases sitting between them. The CDR3 is 15 amino acids. This chain's CDR3 is CSVTLQGSSNQPQHF. In DNA, the CDR3 is TGCAGCGTCACACTACAGGGATCTAGCAATCAGCCCCAGCATTTT.

This clonotype has just a few counts. CDR3 region: CASSYSIVTGELFF. The CDR3 DNA sequence: TGTGCCAGCAGTTACTCCATTGTAACCGGGGAGCTGTTTTTT. The V and J genes are TRBV6-2 or TRBV6-3 and TRBJ2-2; D gene uncertain. The CDR3 contains 14 residues. Trimming pared 0 bases from V and 5 bases from J, leaving 7 bases between. In germline, CDR1 is MNHEY, CDR2 SVGEGT.

Many counts were recorded for this clonotype. CDR3 region: CASSPGDVDEQFF. The CDR3 region has the DNA TGTGCCAGCTCACCCGGGGATGTGGATGAGCAGTTCTTC. The V gene is TRBV18, the J gene TRBJ2-1, with D perhaps TRBD2 (5 bases). Germline V gene data show CDR1 as KGHSH and CDR2 as LQKENI. The CDR3 totals 13 residues. The ends were cut back, 3 bases at V and 8 bases at J, with 11 bases in the middle.

This clonotype was counted between two and nine times. This chain links TRBV6-5 with TRBJ1-2; TRBD1 matches at 9 bases. V shed 4 bases, J shed 6 bases, and the junction held 6 bases outside the gene matches. Germline V gene sequence: CDR1 MNHEY, CDR2 SVGAGI. This CDR3 is built from 14 residues. The CDR3 DNA follows: TGTGCCAGCAGTTTTGGGACAGGGCGGGATGGCTACACCTTC. This translates into CASSFGTGRDGYTF.

This sequence joins TRBV7-2 and TRBJ2-3, with TRBD2 matching 11 bases. The CDR3 consists of 16 residues. J lost 4 bases, V lost 2 bases, and 5 bases had no gene match. The germline CDR1 and CDR2 sequences are SGHTA and FQGNSA. The CDR3 reads CASSLQGGLAADTQYF. As DNA, the CDR3 is TGTGCCAGCAGCTTACAGGGGGGACTAGCGGCAGATACGCAGTATTTT. The whole variable domain, remainder taken from reference TRBV7-2 and TRBJ2-3, is GAGVSQSPSNKVTEKGKDVELRCDPISGHTALYWYRQSLGQGLEFLIYFQGNSAPDKSGLPSDRFSAERTGGSVSTLTIQRTQQEDSAVYLCASSLQGGLAADTQYFGPGTRLTVL.

This clonotype has only a few counts. The chain recombines TRBV19 with TRBJ2-1; 11 bases match TRBD2. J was trimmed by 3 bases and V by 5 bases; bases with no gene match: 6. Germline loops: CDR1 LNHDA, CDR2 SQIVND (reference sequence). The CDR3 extends over 16 amino acids. In nucleotides, the CDR3 is TGTGCCAGTAGTCCGACTAGCGGGGATATCTACAATGAGCAGTTCTTC. Translating it yields CASSPTSGDIYNEQFF.

The CDR3 bases are TGTGCCAGCAGCTTCGACAGGCTAAGCAATCAGCCCCAGCATTTT. Encoded protein: CASSFDRLSNQPQHF. The chain couples TRBV7-8 to TRBJ1-5; D is perhaps TRBD1 (6 bases). The V end lost 3 bases, the J end lost 1 base, and 10 bases lay between the germline ends. The CDR3 is 15 residues long. Germline values: CDR1 SGHVS, CDR2 FQNEAQ.

This clonotype has just a few counts. The V call is TRBV7-3, the J call TRBJ2-3; no firm D call. The V end was cut by 5 bases, the J end by 4 bases, with 10 bases between. The germline CDR1 and CDR2 sequences are SGHTA and FQGTGA. CDR3 length equals 13 residues. CDR3 protein: CASSPSPADTQYF. CDR3 in DNA: TGTGCCAGCAGCCCCTCCCCCGCAGATACGCAGTATTTT.

This clonotype was counted between two and nine times. The chain employs TRBV4-2 and TRBJ1-2; 8 bases match TRBD1. Germline loops: CDR1 LGHNA, CDR2 YNFKEQ. V lost 3 bases, J lost 2 bases, and 11 bases stayed unmatched. This CDR3 region has 17 residues. CDR3 nucleotide sequence: TGTGCCAGCAGCCAGCTAGGGACAGGAAGATCAAACTATGGCTACACCTTC. Protein: CASSQLGTGRSNYGYTF.

The rearrangement links TRBV20-1 to TRBJ1-2; D uncertain. CDR1 is DFQATT, CDR2 SNEGSKA, per germline (reference sequence). The CDR3 has 12 amino acids. Here the CDR3 DNA reads TGCAGCGTGGTAGGGTTGCCTTATGGCTACACCTTC. Translating gives CSVVGLPYGYTF.

Only a few counts were recorded for this clonotype. The J gene is TRBJ2-2, the V gene TRBV12-3 or TRBV12-4; D is unclear. This CDR3 comprises 13 residues. Between the trimmed V and J ends, which lost 7 bases and 4 bases, there was a span of 10 bases. The CDR3 sequence: CASTAVSTGELFF. CDR3 nucleotides: TGTGCCAGCACCGCTGTGAGCACCGGGGAGCTGTTTTTT.

This clonotype has only a few counts. The chain is built from TRBV5-4 and TRBJ1-6, with TRBD1 as a possible D gene (5 bases). V was shortened by 2 bases and J by 14 bases, with 23 bases between the two germline ends. Looked up from germline, CDR1 is SGHNT and CDR2 is YYREEE (reference sequence). This CDR3 contains 16 residues. CDR3 sequence reads: CASSFGRDGGIQALHF. CDR3 in DNA: TGTGCCAGCAGCTTCGGTAGGGACGGCGGAATTCAGGCCCTCCACTTT.

This clonotype occurred many times. Here the CDR3 reads CATSRVFRADEKLFF. The CDR3, as DNA: TGTGCCACCAGCAGAGTGTTTAGGGCTGATGAAAAACTGTTTTTT. This sequence joins TRBV15 and TRBJ1-4, with no clear D. V dropped 1 base and J dropped 6 bases, with 12 bases sitting between them. CDR3 length: 15 amino acids. CDR1 LNHNV and CDR2 YYDKDF come from the germline V gene (reference sequence).

CDR3 DNA sequence: TGTGCCAGCAGCCAAGAGCTAGGGCAGGGCCATGGCTACACCTTC. This translates into CASSQELGQGHGYTF. The V call is TRBV4-2, the J call TRBJ1-2; a weak D match, TRBD1 (5 bases). Trimming shortened V by 0 bases and J by 6 bases, and 14 bases separated the two germline ends. The germline V gene has CDR1 LGHNA and CDR2 YNFKEQ. There are 15 residues in the CDR3.

This clonotype was detected ten times or more. The chain combines TRBV5-1 with TRBJ2-1; D is undetermined. CDR3 size: 14 residues. V lost 0 bases, J lost 0 bases, and 4 bases lay in between. Germline V gene data show CDR1 as SGHRS and CDR2 as YFSETQ. CDR3 DNA: TGCGCCAGCAGCTTGGAGGGCTCCTACAATGAGCAGTTCTTC. Translated, it gives CASSLEGSYNEQFF. The full variable domain, its missing parts supplied by reference TRBV5-1 and TRBJ2-1, is KAGVTQTPRYLIKTRGQQVTLSCSPISGHRSVSWYQQTPGQGLQFLFEYFSETQRNKGNFPGRFSGRQFSNSRSEMNVSTLELGDSALYLCASSLEGSYNEQFFGPGTRLTVL.